The sequence of this T cell receptor beta chain was determined in a study of Tregs in tolerant kidney transplant recipients. Overall study results and limits: Tolerant patients' donor-specific Tregs expanded beyond overall Tregs, suggesting antigen-driven growth. Few patients were studied, so findings need validation in larger groups. Some patients' samples used different primers over time, so nucleotide sequences weren't comparable.

Some clones are missing from TCRdb's copy, which holds only in-frame ones; the method was immunoSEQ multiplex PCR. This sample's clone table lists 45,000 to 55,000 clones. Unstimulated regulatory T cells (CD4+CD25+CD127-), CD4+CD25- non-regulatory cells, CD4 and CD8 cells were FACS-sorted from thawed PBMCs. Germline CDR1 reads GTSNPN; CDR2 reads SVGIG (reference sequence). The CDR3 runs to 18 residues. V was cut by 0 bases and J by 0 bases, with 18 bases left in between. Notes on this clone: Its antigen remains unidentified. The CDR3 end falls 3 residues outside the read, so it is completed with the germline J gene.

The rearrangement uses TRBV30 and TRBJ1-5, with D unclear. This receptor was taken from a human donor who received a combined kidney and bone marrow transplant. Source: CD4+ T cells from blood, taken before the transplant. The part of the CDR3 DNA that was read is TGTGCCTGGAGTGTACGCGGGTCACTTCTCTATAGCAATCAGCCC. This sequence encodes CAWSVRGSLLYSNQP. The CDR3 as a whole reads CAWSVRGSLLYSNQPQHF.